This T cell receptor (beta chain) was identified during a study of blood T cell repertoires in COVID-19. Sequenced by immunoSEQ multiplex PCR; TCRdb stores in-frame clones only, minus some. The sample consists of fewer than 400,000 clones, approximately 87% of them appearing once. CDR3 length: 14 amino acids. V shed 7 bases and J shed 8 bases, with 17 bases lying between them. Germline V lookup: CDR1 KGHDR, CDR2 SFDVKD. V gene TRBV24-1 combines with J gene TRBJ2-1; D remains ambiguous. Sequenced: peripheral blood. This receptor was taken from a young woman with COVID-19, enrolled during active disease. The CDR3 sequence is CATSVASLGDEQFF. Written as DNA, the CDR3 is TGTGCCACCAGCGTGGCCAGCTTGGGCGATGAGCAGTTCTTC.